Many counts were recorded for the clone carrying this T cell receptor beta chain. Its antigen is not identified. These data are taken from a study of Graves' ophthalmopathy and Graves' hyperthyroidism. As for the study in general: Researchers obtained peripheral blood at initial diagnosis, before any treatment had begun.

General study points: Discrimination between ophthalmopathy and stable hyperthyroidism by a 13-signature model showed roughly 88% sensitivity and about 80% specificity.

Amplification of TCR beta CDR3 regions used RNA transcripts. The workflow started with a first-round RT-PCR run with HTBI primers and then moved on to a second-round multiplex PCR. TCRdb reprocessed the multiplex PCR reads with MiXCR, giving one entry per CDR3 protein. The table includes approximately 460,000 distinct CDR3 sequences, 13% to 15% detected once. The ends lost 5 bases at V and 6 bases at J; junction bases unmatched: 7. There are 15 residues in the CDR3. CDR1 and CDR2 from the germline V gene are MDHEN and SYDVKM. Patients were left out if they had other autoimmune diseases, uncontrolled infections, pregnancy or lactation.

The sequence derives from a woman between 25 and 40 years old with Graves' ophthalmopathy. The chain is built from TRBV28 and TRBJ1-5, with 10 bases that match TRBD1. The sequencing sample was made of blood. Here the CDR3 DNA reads TGTGCCAGCAGTAGAGAGACAGGGGGCTTTCAGCCCCAGCATTTT. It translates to CASSRETGGFQPQHF.